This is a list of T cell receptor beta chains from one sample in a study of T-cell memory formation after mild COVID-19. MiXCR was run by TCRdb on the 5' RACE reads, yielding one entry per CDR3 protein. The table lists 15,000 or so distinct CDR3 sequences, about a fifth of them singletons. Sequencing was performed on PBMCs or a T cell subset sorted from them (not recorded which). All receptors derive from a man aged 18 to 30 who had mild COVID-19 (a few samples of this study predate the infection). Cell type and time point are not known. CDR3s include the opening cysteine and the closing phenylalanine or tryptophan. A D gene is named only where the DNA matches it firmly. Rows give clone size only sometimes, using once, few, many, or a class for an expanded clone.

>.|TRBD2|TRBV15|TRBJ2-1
TGTGCCACCAGCAGAGTTCAGCGGGGGGCCTACAATGAGCAGTTCTTC
CATSRVQRGAYNEQFF
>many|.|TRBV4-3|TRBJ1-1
TGCGCCAGCAAACTCTCAAGCGCAGGGAACACTGAAGCTTTCTTT
CASKLSSAGNTEAFF
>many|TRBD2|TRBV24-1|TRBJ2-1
TGTGCCACCAGTGATTTAGGGACTAGCAATGAGCAGTTCTTC
CATSDLGTSNEQFF
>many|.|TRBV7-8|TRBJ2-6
TGTGCCAGCAGGTTCCCCAGTTCGGGGTTGATTGGGGCCAACGTCCTGACTTTC
CASRFPSSGLIGANVLTF
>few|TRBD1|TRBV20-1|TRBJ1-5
TGCAGTGCCCACCCGAACCCCCGGGACAGGGTATATAGCAATCAGCCCCAGCATTTT
CSAHPNPRDRVYSNQPQHF
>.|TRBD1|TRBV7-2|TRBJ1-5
TGTGCCAGCAGCTTAGTTGGGACAGGTTTGAGCAATCAGCCCCAGCATTTT
CASSLVGTGLSNQPQHF
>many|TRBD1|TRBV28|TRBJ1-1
TGTGCCAGCTGGGGAAGTCGTGCAGGGGGGAACACTGAAGCTTTCTTT
CASWGSRAGGNTEAFF
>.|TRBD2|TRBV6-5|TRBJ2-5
TGTGCCAGCAGTTCGAGCGGGAGTCCAGCGGGAGAGACCCAGTACTTC
CASSSSGSPAGETQYF
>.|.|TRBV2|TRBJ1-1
TGTGCCAGCAGTGAGAGGGTGCTAGAAGCTTTCTTT
CASSERVLEAFF
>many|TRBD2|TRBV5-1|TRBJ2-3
TGCGCCAGCAGCACAACTAGCGGCCAATCTGATACGCAGTATTTT
CASSTTSGQSDTQYF
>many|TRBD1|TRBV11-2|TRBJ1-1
TGTGCCAGCAGCACTTACAGGGGAGGAGGCGGCACTGAAGCTTTCTTT
CASSTYRGGGGTEAFF
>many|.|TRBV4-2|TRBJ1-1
TGTGCCAGCAGCCTCGGGGGTCAGGACACTGAAGCTTTCTTT
CASSLGGQDTEAFF
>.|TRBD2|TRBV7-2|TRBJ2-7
TGTGCCAGCAGCCAACTAGCGGGCTCCTACGAGCAGTACTTC
CASSQLAGSYEQYF
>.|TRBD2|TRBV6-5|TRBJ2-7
TGTGCCAGCAGTTACCTAGCGGGCTCCTACGAGCAGTACTTC
CASSYLAGSYEQYF
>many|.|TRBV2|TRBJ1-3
TGTGCCAGCGTCGTCGGGAGATTCTCTGGAAACACCATATATTTT
CASVVGRFSGNTIYF
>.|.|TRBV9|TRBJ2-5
TGTGCCAGCAGCGTAGCAGGGGGGGCGATTTTAGAGACCCAGTACTTC
CASSVAGGAILETQYF
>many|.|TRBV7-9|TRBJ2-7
TGTGCCAGCAGCTTTAACTTCTACGAGCAGTACTTC
CASSFNFYEQYF
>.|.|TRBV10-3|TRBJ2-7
TGTGCCATCAGCTTGGGGGACGCGTACGAGCAGTACTTC
CAISLGDAYEQYF
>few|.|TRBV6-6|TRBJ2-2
TGTGCCAGCAGCGCTGTCTGGGGGAGCTGGAACACCGGGGAGCTGTTTTTT
CASSAVWGSWNTGELFF
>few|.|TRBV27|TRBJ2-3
TGTGCCAGCAGTTTAAGAGGTTACACAGATACGCAGTATTTT
CASSLRGYTDTQYF
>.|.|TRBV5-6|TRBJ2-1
TGTGCCAGCAGCCTCACTAGTTATGAGCAGTTCTTC
CASSLTSYEQFF
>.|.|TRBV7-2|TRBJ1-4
TGTGCCAGCAGGAAAGGGGTAGATTCGGGTGAAAAACTGTTTTTT
CASRKGVDSGEKLFF
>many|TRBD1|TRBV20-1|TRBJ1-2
TGCAGTGCTGACGACAGGGGGCCCTGCGGCTACACCTTC
CSADDRGPCGYTF
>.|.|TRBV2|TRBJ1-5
TGTGCCAGCAGCGTCCGGCAATATAGCAATCAGCCCCAGCATTTT
CASSVRQYSNQPQHF
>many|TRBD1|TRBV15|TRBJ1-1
TGTGCCACCAGGTTGGACAGGCTGAACACTGAAGCTTTCTTT
CATRLDRLNTEAFF
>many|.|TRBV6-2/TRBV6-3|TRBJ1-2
TGTGCCAGCAGCCCTGCCCATTACAGGCGTGGCTACACCTTC
CASSPAHYRRGYTF
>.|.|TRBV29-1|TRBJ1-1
TGCAGCGTCCGAGACCCAGGGCGGGGGGCCAACACTGAAGCTTTCTTT
CSVRDPGRGANTEAFF
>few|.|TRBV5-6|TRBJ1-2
TGTGCCAGCAGCCCACCCGTGGGCAGCCCTAACTATGGCTACACCTTC
CASSPPVGSPNYGYTF
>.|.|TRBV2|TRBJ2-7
TGTGCCAGCAAGATACAGGGTACCGCCTACGAGCAGTACTTC
CASKIQGTAYEQYF
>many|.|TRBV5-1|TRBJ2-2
TGCGCCAGCGGCACTGGACAGACGAACACCGGGGAGCTGTTTTTT
CASGTGQTNTGELFF
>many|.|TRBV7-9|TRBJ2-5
TGTGCCAGCAGCTTAGAGGTAGAGACCCAGTACTTC
CASSLEVETQYF
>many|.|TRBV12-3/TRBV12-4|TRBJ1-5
TGTGCCAGCAGTCGGACGGAGGATATCGGTCAGCCCCAGCATTTT
CASSRTEDIGQPQHF
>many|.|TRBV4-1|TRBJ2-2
TGCGCCAGCAGCCAAGACAGGACGAACACCGGGGAGCTGTTTTTT
CASSQDRTNTGELFF
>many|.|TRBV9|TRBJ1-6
TGTGCCAGCAGCGTTGGGCAGGGGCATGGGGGCAATTCACCCCTCCACTTT
CASSVGQGHGGNSPLHF
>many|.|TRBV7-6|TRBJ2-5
TGTGCCAGCAGGGGTGGAGTCCAAGAGACCCAGTACTTC
CASRGGVQETQYF
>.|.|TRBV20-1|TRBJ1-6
TGCAGTGCTAGAGATTATGGTAGCTCCTATAATTCACCCCTCCACTTT
CSARDYGSSYNSPLHF
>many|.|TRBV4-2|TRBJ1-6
TGTGCCAGCAGGGTTCAGACAGCCGGGAATTCACCCCTCCACTTT
CASRVQTAGNSPLHF
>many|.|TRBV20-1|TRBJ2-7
TGCAGTGCTGCCTCTATTAATACAGCCTACGAGCAGTACTTC
CSAASINTAYEQYF
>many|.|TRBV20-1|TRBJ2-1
TGCAGTGCTAGAGATCCCAGGATCAGCTCCTACAATGAGCAGTTCTTC
CSARDPRISSYNEQFF
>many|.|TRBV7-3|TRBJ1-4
TGTGCCAGCAGCTTACATCCAACGGGGAGCGAAAAACTGTTTTTT
CASSLHPTGSEKLFF
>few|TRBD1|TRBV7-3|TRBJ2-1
TGTGCCAGCAGCCCGAACCCGACAGGGTTTAACAATGAGCAGTTCTTC
CASSPNPTGFNNEQFF
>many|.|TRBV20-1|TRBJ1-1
TGCAGTGCTAGAGATCAGAGTTTCACTGAAGCTTTCTTT
CSARDQSFTEAFF
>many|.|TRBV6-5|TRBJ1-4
TGTGCCAGCAGTTACTCGGGACATAAGGGCGAAAAACTGTTTTTT
CASSYSGHKGEKLFF
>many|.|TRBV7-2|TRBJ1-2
TGTGCCAGCAGCCTGAGGACTGACTATGGCTACACCTTC
CASSLRTDYGYTF
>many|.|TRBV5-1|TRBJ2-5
TGCGCCAGCAGCTTGATGGGGGCGGAAGAGACCCAGTACTTC
CASSLMGAEETQYF
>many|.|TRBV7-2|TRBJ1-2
TGTGCCAGCAGCTTAATGTCGACTAGAGGGCCTAACTATGGCTACACCTTC
CASSLMSTRGPNYGYTF
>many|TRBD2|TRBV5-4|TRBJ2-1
TGTGCCAGCAGCCCCACTAGCGGGGGCCACTACAATGAGCAGTTCTTC
CASSPTSGGHYNEQFF